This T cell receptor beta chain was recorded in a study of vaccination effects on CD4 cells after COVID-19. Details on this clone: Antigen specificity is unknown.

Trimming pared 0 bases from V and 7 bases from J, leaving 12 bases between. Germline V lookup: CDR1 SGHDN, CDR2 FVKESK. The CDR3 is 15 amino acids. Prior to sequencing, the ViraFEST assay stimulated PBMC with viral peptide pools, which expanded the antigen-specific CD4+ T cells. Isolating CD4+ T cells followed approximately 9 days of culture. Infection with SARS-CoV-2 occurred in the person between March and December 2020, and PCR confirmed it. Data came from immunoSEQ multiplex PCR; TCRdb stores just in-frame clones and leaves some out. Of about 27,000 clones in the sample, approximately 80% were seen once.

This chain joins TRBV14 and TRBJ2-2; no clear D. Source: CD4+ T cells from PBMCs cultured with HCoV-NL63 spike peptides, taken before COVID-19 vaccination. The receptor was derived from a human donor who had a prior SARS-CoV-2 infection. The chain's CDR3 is CASSQDWSLNGELFF. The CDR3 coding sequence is TGTGCCAGCAGCCAAGATTGGAGCCTGAACGGGGAGCTGTTTTTT.